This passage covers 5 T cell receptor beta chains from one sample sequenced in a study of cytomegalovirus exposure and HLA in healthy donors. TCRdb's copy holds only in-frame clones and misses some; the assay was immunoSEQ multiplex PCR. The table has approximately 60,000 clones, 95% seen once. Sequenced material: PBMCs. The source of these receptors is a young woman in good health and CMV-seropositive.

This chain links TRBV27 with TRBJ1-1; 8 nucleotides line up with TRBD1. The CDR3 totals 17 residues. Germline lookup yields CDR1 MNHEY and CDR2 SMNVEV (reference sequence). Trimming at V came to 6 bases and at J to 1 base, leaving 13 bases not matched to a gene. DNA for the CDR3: TGTGCCAGCAGAGAAACCGGGACAGGATTTAAGAACACTGAAGCTTTCTTT. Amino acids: CASRETGTGFKNTEAFF.

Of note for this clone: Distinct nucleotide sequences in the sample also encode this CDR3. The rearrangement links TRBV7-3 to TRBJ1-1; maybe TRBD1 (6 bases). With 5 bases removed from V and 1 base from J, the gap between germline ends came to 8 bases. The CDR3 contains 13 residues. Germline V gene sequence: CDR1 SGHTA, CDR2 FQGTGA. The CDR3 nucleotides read TGTGCCAGCAGCGCACAGGGGAACACTGAAGCTTTCTTT. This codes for CASSAQGNTEAFF.

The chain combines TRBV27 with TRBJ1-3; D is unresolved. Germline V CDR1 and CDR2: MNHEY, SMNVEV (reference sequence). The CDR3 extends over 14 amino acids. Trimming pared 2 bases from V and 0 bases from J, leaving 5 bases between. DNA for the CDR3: TGTGCCAGCAGTTTAACAGACTCTGGAAACACCATATATTTT. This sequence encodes CASSLTDSGNTIYF.

This CDR3 reads CASSTLPGTGSNSPLHF. The CDR3, as DNA: TGTGCCAGCAGTACCCTGCCCGGGACAGGGTCAAATTCACCCCTCCACTTT. The chain uses TRBV28 and TRBJ1-6; 9 bases are shared with TRBD1. Germline CDR1 is MDHEN and CDR2 is SYDVKM. CDR3 length: 17 amino acids. V lost 5 bases, J lost 7 bases, and 12 bases stayed unmatched.

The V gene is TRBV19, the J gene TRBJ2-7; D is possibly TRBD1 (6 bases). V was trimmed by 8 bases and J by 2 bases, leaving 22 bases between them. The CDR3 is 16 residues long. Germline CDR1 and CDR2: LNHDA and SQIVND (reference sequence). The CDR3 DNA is TGTGCCAGTGACCCCGGTACAGGGTTCAGGACCTACGAGCAGTACTTC. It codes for CASDPGTGFRTYEQYF.